This note documents a single T cell receptor beta chain sequence. As yet, its antigen is unknown. The CDR3 is 14 amino acids. Trimming pared 8 bases from V and 2 bases from J, leaving 16 bases between. Germline V CDR1 and CDR2: MDHEN, SYDVKM. This specimen comes from a study of T cells in localized non-small cell lung cancer. Study-wide points: Heterogeneity is still possible, as just one tumor region was sequenced. The greatest T cell clonality was found in uninvolved adjacent lung (higher than in tumor).

Profiled with immunoSEQ multiplex PCR; TCRdb holds only in-frame clones, not every one. There are 100,000 to 150,000 clones in the sample; around 92% occur only once, and around 1.7% lies in the top ten. The V gene is TRBV28, the J gene TRBJ2-7, with D uncertain. The sequence came from a female donor over 55 with stage I lung adenocarcinoma. The specimen comprised peripheral blood, sampled before any cancer treatment. CDR3 DNA: TGTGCCAGCGACTCGACGGGCACACCCTACGAGCAGTACTTC. It is translated as CASDSTGTPYEQYF.